The T cell receptor (beta chain) described here comes from a study of T cell responses to AZD1222 COVID-19 vaccine. Germline V lookup: CDR1 LGHDT, CDR2 YNNKEL (reference sequence). CDR3 size: 16 residues. The ends were cut back, 3 bases at V and 0 bases at J, with 12 bases in the middle. Libraries were prepared by immunoSEQ multiplex PCR; TCRdb keeps only in-frame clonotypes and omits some of them. The sample holds around 130,000 clones; roughly 88% are singletons and the top ten take roughly 5.2%. The sample in question was peripheral blood, obtained 28 days after the second AZD1222 dose. This chain joins TRBV3-1 (or the pseudogene TRBV3-2) and TRBJ1-3; a possible D gene is TRBD1 (5 bases). The sequence came from an adult who received the AZD1222 COVID-19 vaccine. Written as DNA, the CDR3 is TGTGCCAGCAGCCACAGGGTGCGGAGCTCTGGAAACACCATATATTTT. It translates to CASSHRVRSSGNTIYF.